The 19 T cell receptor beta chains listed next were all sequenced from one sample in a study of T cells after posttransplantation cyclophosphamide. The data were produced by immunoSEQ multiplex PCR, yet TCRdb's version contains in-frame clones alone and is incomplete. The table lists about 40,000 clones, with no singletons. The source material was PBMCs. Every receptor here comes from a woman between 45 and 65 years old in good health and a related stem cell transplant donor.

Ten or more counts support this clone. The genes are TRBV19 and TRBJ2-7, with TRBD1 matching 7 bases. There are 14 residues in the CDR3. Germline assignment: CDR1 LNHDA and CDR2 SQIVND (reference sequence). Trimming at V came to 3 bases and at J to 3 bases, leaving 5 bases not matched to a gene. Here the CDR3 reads CASSIGDRNYEQYF. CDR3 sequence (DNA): TGTGCCAGTAGTATTGGGGACAGAAACTACGAGCAGTACTTC.

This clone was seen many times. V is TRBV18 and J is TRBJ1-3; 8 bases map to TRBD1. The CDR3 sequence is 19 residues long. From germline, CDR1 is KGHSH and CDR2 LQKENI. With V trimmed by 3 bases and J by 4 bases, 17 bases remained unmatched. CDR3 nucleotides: TGTGCCAGCTCACCTGTACGATTAGGACAGGGTGCCTTCGGAAACACCATATATTTT. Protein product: CASSPVRLGQGAFGNTIYF.

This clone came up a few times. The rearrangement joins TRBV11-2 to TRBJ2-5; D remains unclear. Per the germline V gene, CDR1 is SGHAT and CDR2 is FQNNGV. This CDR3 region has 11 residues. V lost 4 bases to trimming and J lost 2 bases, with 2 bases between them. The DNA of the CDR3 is TGTGCCAGCAGCTCGCAAGAGACCCAGTACTTC. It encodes CASSSQETQYF.

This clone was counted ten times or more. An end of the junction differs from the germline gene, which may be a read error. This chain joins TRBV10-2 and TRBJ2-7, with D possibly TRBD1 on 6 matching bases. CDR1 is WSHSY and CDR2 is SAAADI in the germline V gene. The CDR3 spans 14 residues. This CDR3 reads CASSEATGMGRWRF. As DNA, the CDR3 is TGCGCCAGCAGTGAGGCAACAGGGATGGGGAGATGGAGGTTC.

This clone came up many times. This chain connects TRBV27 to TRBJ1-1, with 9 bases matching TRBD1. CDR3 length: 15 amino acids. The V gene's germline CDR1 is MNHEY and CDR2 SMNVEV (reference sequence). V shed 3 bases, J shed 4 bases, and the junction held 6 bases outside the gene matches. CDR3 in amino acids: CASSLGQGWVTEAFF. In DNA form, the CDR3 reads TGTGCCAGCAGTTTGGGACAGGGCTGGGTCACTGAAGCTTTCTTT.

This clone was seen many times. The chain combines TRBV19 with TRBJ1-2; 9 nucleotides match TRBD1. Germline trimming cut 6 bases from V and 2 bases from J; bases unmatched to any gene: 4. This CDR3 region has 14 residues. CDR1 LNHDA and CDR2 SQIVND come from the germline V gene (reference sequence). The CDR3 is CASSPGTGNYGYTF. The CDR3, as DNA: TGTGCCAGTAGCCCCGGGACAGGGAACTATGGCTACACCTTC.

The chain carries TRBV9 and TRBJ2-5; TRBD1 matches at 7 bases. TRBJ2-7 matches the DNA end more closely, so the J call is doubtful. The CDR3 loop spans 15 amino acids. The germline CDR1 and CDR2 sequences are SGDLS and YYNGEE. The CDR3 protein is CASSVEGATVNEQYF. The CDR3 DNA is TGTGCCAGCAGCGTAGAGGGGGCAACAGTTAACGAGCAGTACTTC.

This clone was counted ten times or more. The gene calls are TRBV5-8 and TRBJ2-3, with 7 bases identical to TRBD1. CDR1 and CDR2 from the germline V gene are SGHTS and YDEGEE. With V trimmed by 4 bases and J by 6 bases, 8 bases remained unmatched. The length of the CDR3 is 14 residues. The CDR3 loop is CASSVGQPLDTQYF. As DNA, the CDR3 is TGTGCCAGCAGCGTGGGACAGCCGTTGGATACGCAGTATTTT.

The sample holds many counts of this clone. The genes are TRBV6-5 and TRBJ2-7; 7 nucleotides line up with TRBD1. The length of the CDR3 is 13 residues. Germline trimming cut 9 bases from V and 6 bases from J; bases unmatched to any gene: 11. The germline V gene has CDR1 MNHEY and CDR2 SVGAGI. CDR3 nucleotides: TGTGCCAGTTGGACAGGCCATGCGGGCGAGCAGTACTTC. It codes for CASWTGHAGEQYF.

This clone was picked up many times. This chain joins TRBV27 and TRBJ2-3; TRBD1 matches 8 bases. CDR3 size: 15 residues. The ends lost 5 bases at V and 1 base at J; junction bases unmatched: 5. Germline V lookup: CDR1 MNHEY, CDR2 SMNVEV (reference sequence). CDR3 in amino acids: CASSLRGRGTDTQYF. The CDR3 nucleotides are TGTGCCAGCAGTCTCAGGGGGCGCGGCACAGATACGCAGTATTTT.

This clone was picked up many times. CDR3 loop: CASSLFRGIAYEQYF. CDR3 sequence (DNA): TGTGCCAGCAGCTTATTCAGGGGGATAGCCTACGAGCAGTACTTC. This chain links TRBV7-8 with TRBJ2-7; 7 bases are shared with TRBD1. Germline V gene lookup returns CDR1 SGHVS and CDR2 FQNEAQ. This CDR3 has 15 amino acids. The V gene end was trimmed by 2 bases and the J gene end by 2 bases; junction bases not matched to a gene: 6. Looking up the rest from reference TRBV7-8 and TRBJ2-7 gives the full variable domain: GAGVSQSPRYKVAKRGQDVALRCDPISGHVSLFWYQQALGQGPEFLTYFQNEAQLDKSGLPSDRFFAERPEGSVSTLKIQRTQQEDSAVYLCASSLFRGIAYEQYFGPGTRLTVT.

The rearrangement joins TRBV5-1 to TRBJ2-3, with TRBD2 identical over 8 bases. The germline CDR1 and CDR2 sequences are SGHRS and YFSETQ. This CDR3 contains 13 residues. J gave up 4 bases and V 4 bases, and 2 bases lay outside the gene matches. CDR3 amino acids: CASSDGRADTQYF. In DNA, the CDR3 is TGCGCCAGCAGCGACGGGAGGGCAGATACGCAGTATTTT. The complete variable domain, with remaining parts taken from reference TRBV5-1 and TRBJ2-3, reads KAGVTQTPRYLIKTRGQQVTLSCSPISGHRSVSWYQQTPGQGLQFLFEYFSETQRNKGNFPGRFSGRQFSNSRSEMNVSTLELGDSALYLCASSDGRADTQYFGPGTRLTVL.

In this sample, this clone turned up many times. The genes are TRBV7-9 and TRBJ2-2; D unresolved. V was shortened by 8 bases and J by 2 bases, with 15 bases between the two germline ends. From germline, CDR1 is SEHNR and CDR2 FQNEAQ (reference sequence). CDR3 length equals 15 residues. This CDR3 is CASRRWAGNTGELFF. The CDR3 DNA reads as TGTGCCAGCCGCCGATGGGCAGGAAACACCGGGGAGCTGTTTTTT. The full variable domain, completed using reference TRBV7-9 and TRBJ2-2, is DTGVSQNPRHKITKRGQNVTFRCDPISEHNRLYWYRQTLGQGPEFLTYFQNEAQLEKSRLLSDRFSAERPKGSFSTLEIQRTEQGDSAMYLCASRRWAGNTGELFFGEGSRLTVL.

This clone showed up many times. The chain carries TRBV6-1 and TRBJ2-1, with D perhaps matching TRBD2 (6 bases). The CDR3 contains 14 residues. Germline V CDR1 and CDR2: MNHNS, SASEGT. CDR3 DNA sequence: TGTGCGGGGGGTGCATACGGCTCCTACAATGAGCAGTTCTTC. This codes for CAGGAYGSYNEQFF.

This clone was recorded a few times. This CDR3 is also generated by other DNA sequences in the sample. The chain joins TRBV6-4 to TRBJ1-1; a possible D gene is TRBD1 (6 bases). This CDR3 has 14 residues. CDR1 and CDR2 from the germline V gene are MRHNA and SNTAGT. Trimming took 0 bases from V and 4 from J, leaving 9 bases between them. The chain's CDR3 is CASSDSSRGTEAFF. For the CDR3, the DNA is TGTGCCAGCAGTGACTCGAGCAGGGGCACTGAAGCTTTCTTT.

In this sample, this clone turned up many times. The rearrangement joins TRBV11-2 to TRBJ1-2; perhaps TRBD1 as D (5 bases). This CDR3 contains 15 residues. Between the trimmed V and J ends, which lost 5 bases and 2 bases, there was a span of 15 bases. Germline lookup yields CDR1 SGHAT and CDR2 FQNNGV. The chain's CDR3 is CASSRGGGSNYGYTF. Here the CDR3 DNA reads TGTGCCAGCAGCCGCGGGGGAGGCTCGAACTATGGCTACACCTTC.

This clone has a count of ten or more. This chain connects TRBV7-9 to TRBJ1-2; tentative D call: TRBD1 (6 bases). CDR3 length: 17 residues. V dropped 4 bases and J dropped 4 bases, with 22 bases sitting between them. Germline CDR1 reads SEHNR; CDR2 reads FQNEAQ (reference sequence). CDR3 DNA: TGTGCCAGCAGCTCCCATGGGTTCAGGGGAAACCTCTATGGCTACACCTTC. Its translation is CASSSHGFRGNLYGYTF.

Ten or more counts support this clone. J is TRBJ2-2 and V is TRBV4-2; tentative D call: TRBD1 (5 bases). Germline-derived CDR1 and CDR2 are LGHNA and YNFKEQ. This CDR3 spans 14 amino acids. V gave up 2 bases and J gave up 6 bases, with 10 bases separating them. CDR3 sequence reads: CASSQPGRAGELFF. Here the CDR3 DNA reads TGTGCCAGCAGCCAACCAGGGCGAGCCGGGGAGCTGTTTTTT.

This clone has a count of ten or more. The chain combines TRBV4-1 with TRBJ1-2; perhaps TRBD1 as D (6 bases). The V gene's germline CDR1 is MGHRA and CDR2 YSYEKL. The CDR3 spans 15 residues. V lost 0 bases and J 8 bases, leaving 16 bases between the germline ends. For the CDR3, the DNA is TGCGCCAGCAGCCAAGAACAGGGTTGGAAGGGAGGCTACACCTTC. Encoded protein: CASSQEQGWKGGYTF.